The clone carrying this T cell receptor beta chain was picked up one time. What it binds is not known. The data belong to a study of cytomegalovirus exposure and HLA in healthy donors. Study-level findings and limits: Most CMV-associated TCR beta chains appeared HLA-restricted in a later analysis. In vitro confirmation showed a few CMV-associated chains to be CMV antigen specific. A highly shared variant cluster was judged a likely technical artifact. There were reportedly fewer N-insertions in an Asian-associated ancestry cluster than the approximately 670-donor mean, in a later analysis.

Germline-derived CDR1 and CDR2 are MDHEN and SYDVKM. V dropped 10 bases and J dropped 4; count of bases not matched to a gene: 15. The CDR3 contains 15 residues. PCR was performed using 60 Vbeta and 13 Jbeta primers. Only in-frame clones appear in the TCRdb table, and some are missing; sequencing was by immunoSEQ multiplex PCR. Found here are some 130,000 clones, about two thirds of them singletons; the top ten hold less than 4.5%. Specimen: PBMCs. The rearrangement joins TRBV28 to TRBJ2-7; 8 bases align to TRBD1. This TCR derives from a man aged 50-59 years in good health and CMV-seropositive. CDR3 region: CATNRPGGAFYEQYF. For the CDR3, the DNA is TGTGCCACCAACCGCCCAGGGGGCGCATTTTACGAGCAGTACTTC. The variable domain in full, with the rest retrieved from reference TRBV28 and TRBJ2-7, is DVKVTQSSRYLVKRTGEKVFLECVQDMDHENMFWYRQDPGLGLRLIYFSYDVKMKEKGDIPEGYSVSREKKERFSLILESASTNQTSMYLCATNRPGGAFYEQYFGPGTRLTVT.